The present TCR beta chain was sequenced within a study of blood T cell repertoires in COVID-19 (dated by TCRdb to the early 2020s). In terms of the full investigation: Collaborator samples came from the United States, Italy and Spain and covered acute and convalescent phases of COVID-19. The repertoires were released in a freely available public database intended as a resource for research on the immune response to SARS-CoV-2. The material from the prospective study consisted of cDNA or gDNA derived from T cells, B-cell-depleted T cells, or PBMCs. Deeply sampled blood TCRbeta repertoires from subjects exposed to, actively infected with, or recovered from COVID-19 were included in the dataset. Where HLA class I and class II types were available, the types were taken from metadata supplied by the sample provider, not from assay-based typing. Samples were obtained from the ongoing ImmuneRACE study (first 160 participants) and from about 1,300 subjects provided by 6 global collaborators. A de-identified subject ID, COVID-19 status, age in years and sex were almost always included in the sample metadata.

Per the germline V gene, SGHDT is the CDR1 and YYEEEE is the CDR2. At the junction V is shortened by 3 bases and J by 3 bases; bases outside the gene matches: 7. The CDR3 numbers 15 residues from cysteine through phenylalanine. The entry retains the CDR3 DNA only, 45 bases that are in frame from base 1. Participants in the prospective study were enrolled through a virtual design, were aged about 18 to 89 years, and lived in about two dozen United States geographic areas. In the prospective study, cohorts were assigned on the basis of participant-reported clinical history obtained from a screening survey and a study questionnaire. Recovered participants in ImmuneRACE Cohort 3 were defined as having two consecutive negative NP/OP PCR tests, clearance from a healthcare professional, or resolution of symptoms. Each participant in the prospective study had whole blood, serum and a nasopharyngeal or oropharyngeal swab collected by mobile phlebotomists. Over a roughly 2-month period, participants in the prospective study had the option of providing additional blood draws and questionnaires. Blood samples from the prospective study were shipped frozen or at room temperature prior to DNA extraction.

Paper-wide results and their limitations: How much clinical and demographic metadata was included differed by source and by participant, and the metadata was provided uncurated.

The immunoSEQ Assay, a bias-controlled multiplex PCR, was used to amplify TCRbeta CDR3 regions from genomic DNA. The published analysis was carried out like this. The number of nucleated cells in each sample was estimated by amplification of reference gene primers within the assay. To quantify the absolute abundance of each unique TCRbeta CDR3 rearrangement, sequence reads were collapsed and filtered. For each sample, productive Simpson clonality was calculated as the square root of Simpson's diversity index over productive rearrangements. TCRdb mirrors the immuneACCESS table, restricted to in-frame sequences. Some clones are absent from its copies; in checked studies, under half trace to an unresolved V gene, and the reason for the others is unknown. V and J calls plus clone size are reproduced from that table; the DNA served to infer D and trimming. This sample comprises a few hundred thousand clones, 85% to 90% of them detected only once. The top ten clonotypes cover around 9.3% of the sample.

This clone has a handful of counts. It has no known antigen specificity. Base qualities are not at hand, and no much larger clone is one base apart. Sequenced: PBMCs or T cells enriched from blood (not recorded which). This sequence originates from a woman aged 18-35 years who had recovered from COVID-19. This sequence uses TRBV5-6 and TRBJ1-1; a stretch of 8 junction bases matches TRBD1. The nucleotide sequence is TGTGCCAGCAGCTCAGTGGACAGGGAGGACACTGAAGCTTTCTTT. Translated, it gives CASSSVDREDTEAFF.